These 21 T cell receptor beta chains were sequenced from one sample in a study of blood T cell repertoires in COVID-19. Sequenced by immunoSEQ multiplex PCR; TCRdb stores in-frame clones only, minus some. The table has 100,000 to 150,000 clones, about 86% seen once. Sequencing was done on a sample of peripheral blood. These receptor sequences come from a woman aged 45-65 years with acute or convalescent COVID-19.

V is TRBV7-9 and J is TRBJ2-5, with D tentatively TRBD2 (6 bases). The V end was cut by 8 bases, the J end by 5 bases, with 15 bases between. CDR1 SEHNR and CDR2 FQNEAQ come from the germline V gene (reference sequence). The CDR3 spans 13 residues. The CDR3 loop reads CASDGSHRETQYF. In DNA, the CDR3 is TGTGCCAGCGACGGGAGTCATCGCGAGACCCAGTACTTC.

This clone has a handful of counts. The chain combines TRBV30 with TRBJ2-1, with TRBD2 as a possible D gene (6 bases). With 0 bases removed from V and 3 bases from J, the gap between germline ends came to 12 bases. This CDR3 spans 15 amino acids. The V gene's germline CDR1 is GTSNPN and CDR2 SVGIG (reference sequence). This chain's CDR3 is CAWSVGGKRYNEQFF. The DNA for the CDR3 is TGTGCCTGGAGTGTTGGAGGGAAACGCTACAATGAGCAGTTCTTC. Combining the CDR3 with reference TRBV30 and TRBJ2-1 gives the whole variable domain SQTIHQWPATLVQPVGSPLSLECTVEGTSNPNLYWYRQAAGRGLQLLFYSVGIGQISSEVPQNLSASRPQDRQFILSSKKLLLSDSGFYLCAWSVGGKRYNEQFFGPGTRLTVL.

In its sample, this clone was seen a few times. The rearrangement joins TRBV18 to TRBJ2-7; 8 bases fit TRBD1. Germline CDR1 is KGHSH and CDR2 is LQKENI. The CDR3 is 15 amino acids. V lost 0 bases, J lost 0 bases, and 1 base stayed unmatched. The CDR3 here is CASSPPGQGSYEQYF. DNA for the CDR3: TGTGCCAGCTCACCACCCGGACAGGGCTCCTACGAGCAGTACTTC.

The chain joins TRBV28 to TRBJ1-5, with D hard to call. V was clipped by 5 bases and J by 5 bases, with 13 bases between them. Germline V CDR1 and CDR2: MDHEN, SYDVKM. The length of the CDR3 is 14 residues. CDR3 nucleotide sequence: TGTGCCAGCAGTCCGAGGAGGGTTGATCAGCCCCAGCATTTT. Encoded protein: CASSPRRVDQPQHF.

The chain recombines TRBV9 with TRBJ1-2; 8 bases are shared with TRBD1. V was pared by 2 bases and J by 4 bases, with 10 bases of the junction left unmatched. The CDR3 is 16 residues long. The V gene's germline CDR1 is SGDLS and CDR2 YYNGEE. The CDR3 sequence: CASSVHPEDRGYGYTF. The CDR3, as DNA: TGTGCCAGCAGCGTCCATCCCGAAGACAGGGGCTATGGCTACACCTTC. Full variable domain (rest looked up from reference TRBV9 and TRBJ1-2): DSGVTQTPKHLITATGQRVTLRCSPRSGDLSVYWYQQSLDQGLQFLIQYYNGEERAKGNILERFSAQQFPDLHSELNLSSLELGDSALYFCASSVHPEDRGYGYTFGSGTRLTVV.

This CDR3 reads CASSLKGDGYTF. Here the CDR3 DNA reads TGTGCCAGCAGTTTAAAAGGGGATGGCTACACCTTC. The chain carries TRBV28 and TRBJ1-2; D possibly corresponds to TRBD1 (5 bases). Germline assignment: CDR1 MDHEN and CDR2 SYDVKM. This CDR3 region has 12 residues. Trimming pared 2 bases from V and 6 bases from J, leaving 7 bases between.

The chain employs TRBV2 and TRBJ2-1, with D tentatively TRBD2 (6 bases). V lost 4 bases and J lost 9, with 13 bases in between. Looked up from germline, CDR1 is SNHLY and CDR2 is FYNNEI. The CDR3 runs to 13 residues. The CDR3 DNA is TGTGCCAGCAGTGTTGCGGGGCAGATTGAGCAGTTCTTC. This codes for CASSVAGQIEQFF. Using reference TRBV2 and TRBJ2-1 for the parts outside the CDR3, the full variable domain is EPEVTQTPSHQVTQMGQEVILRCVPISNHLYFYWYRQILGQKVEFLVSFYNNEISEKSEIFDDQFSVERPDGSNFTLKIRSTKLEDSAMYFCASSVAGQIEQFFGPGTRLTVL.

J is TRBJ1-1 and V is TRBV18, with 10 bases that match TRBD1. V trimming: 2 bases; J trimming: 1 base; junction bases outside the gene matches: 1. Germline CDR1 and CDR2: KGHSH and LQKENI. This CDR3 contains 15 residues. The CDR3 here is CASSPDRGQNTEAFF. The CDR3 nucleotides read TGTGCCAGCTCACCAGACAGGGGGCAGAACACTGAAGCTTTCTTT.

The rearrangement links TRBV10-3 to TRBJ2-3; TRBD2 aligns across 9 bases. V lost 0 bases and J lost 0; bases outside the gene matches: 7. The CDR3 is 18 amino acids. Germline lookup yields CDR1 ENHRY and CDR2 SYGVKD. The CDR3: CAISESLLLAGSTDTQYF. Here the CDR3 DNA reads TGTGCCATCAGTGAGTCCTTGCTGCTAGCGGGGAGCACAGATACGCAGTATTTT.

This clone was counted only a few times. The CDR3, as DNA: TGTGCCAGCAGCCCGGGACTAGCGGGAGGGGAGCAGTTCTTC. Translating gives CASSPGLAGGEQFF. This rearrangement joins TRBV4-2 to TRBJ2-1, with 16 bases that match TRBD2. The ends lost 4 bases at V and 10 bases at J; junction bases unmatched: 1. Germline lookup yields CDR1 LGHNA and CDR2 YNFKEQ. The CDR3 has 14 residues.

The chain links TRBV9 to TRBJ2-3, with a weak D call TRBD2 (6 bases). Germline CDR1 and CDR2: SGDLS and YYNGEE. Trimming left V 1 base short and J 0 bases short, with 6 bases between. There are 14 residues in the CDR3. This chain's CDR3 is CASSVSGSTDTQYF. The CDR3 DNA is TGTGCCAGCAGCGTAAGCGGGAGCACAGATACGCAGTATTTT.

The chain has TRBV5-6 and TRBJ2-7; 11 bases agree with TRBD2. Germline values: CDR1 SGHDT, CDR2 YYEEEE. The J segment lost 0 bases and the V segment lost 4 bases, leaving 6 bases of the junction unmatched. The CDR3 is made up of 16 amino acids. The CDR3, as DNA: TGTGCCAGCAGCCACTATAGCGGGAGGGGCTCCTACGAGCAGTACTTC. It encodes CASSHYSGRGSYEQYF. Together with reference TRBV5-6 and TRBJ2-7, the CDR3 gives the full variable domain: DAGVTQSPTHLIKTRGQQVTLRCSPKSGHDTVSWYQQALGQGPQFIFQYYEEEERQRGNFPDRFSGHQFPNYSSELNVNALLLGDSALYLCASSHYSGRGSYEQYFGPGTRLTVT.

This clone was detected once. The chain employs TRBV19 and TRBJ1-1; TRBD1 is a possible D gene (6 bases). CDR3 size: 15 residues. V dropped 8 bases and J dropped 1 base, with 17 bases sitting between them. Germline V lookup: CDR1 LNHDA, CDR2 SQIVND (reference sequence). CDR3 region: CASVLGAQGNTEAFF. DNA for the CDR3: TGTGCCAGTGTCTTGGGGGCTCAGGGGAACACTGAAGCTTTCTTT.

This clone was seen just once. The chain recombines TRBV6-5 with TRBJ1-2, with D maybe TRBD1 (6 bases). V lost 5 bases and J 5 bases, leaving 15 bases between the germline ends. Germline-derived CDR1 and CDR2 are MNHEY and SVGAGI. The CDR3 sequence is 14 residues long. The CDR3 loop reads CASSTGPSGYGYTF. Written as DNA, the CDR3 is TGTGCCAGCAGTACAGGGCCCTCCGGGTATGGCTACACCTTC.

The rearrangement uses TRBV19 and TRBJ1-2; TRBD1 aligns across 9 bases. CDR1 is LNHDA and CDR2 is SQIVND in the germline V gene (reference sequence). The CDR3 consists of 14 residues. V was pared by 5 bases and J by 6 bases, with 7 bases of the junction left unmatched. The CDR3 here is CASSLTGTGHGYTF. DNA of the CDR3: TGTGCCAGTAGTTTAACCGGGACAGGGCATGGCTACACCTTC.

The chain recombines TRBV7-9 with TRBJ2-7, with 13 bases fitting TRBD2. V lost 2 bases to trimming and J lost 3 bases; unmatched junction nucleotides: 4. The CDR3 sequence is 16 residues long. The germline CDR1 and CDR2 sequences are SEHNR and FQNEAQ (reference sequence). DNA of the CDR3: TGTGCCAGCAGCTTAAAGGGGACTAGCGGGAACTACGAGCAGTACTTC. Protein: CASSLKGTSGNYEQYF.

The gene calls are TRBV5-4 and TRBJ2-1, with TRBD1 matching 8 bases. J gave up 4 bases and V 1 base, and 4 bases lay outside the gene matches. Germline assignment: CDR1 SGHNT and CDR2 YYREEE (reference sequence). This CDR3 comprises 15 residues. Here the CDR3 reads CASSLKDRVYNEQFF. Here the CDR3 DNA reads TGTGCCAGCAGCTTGAAGGACAGGGTATACAATGAGCAGTTCTTC.

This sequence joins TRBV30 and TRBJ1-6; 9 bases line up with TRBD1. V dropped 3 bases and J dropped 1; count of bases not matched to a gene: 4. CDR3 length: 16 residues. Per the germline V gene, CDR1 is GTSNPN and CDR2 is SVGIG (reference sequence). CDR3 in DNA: TGTGCCTGGAGGGTGACAGGGGGGTCCTATAATTCACCCCTCCACTTT. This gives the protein CAWRVTGGSYNSPLHF.

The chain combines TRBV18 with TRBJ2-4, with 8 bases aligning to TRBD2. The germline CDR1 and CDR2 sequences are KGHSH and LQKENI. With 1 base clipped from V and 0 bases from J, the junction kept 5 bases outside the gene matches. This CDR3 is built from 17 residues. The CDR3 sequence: CASSPLTGGRAKNIQYF. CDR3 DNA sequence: TGTGCCAGCTCACCACTGACGGGGGGGAGAGCCAAAAACATTCAGTACTTC.

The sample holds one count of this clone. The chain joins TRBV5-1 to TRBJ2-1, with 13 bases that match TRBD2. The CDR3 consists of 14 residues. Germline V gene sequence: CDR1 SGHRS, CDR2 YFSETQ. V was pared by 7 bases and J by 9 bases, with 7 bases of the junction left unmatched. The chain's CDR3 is CASRGLAGVAEQFF. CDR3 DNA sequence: TGCGCCAGCCGCGGACTAGCGGGAGTCGCTGAGCAGTTCTTC. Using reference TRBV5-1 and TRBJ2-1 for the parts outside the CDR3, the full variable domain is KAGVTQTPRYLIKTRGQQVTLSCSPISGHRSVSWYQQTPGQGLQFLFEYFSETQRNKGNFPGRFSGRQFSNSRSEMNVSTLELGDSALYLCASRGLAGVAEQFFGPGTRLTVL.

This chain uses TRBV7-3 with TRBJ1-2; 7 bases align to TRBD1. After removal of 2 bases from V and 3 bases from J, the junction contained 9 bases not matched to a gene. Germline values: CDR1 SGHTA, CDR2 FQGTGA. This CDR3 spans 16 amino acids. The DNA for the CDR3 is TGTGCCAGCAGCTTAGAGGGGGCGCATGGGGACTATGGCTACACCTTC. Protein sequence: CASSLEGAHGDYGYTF.